The 7 T cell receptor beta chains below come from one sample, sequenced in a study of T-cell reconstitution after alpha-beta-depleted transplantation in children. TCRbeta library construction was performed incorporating unique molecular identifiers. Using its own MiXCR run on the PCR reads, TCRdb lists one record per CDR3 protein. The sample carries approximately 250,000 distinct CDR3 sequences, roughly 25% recorded once. The material sequenced was PBMCs, taken before TCRalphabeta/CD19-depleted stem cell transplant. These receptors were collected from a girl aged 2 to 10 with Fanconi anemia, due to receive a stem cell transplant.

This clonotype was seen repeatedly, ten times or more. The chain uses TRBV20-1 and TRBJ2-7; no reliable D call. The CDR3 sequence is 12 residues long. Germline V gene data show CDR1 as DFQATT and CDR2 as SNEGSKA (reference sequence). Trimming left V 1 base short and J 1 base short, with 5 bases between. In DNA form, the CDR3 reads TGCAGTGCTAGAGTGGGGTCCTACGAGCAGTACTTC. Protein: CSARVGSYEQYF.

The table lists this clonotype with a few counts. The genes are TRBV10-3 and TRBJ2-1; 12 nucleotides line up with TRBD1. Germline assignment: CDR1 ENHRY and CDR2 SYGVKD. The CDR3 extends over 13 amino acids. Losses at the gene ends were 3 bases for V and 16 bases for J; bases not matched to a gene: 7. The CDR3 DNA is TGTGCCATCAGTGACTTGCCGGGACAGGGGGCTTTCTTC. Protein sequence: CAISDLPGQGAFF.

The chain recombines TRBV28 with TRBJ2-7; 7 positions agree with TRBD1. CDR3 size: 15 residues. Per the germline V gene, CDR1 is MDHEN and CDR2 is SYDVKM. Trimming at V came to 4 bases and at J to 2 bases, leaving 8 bases not matched to a gene. Written as DNA, the CDR3 is TGTGCCAGCAGTTCGTTCGGGACAGAAGCCTACGAGCAGTACTTC. This sequence encodes CASSSFGTEAYEQYF.

This clonotype has just a few counts. The rearrangement joins TRBV5-6 to TRBJ2-7, with TRBD2 matching over 9 bases. Looked up from germline, CDR1 is SGHDT and CDR2 is YYEEEE. This CDR3 contains 16 residues. V trimming: 2 bases; J trimming: 5 bases; junction bases outside the gene matches: 11. The CDR3 coding sequence is TGTGCCAGCAGCTTTCTAGCGGGATCTGGTCGAGACGAGCAGTACTTC. Encoded protein: CASSFLAGSGRDEQYF.

The chain links TRBV7-2 to TRBJ2-1, with D possibly TRBD1 on 5 matching bases. This CDR3 contains 13 residues. The germline V gene has CDR1 SGHTA and CDR2 FQGNSA. The ends were cut back, 4 bases at V and 8 bases at J, with 12 bases in the middle. The CDR3, as DNA: TGTGCCAGCAGCTGGGGCGGTTTGTATGAGCAGTTCTTC. Encoded protein: CASSWGGLYEQFF.

The V call is TRBV6-1, the J call TRBJ1-4; 8 bases match TRBD1. Germline values: CDR1 MNHNS, CDR2 SASEGT. J lost 5 bases, V lost 8 bases, and 4 bases had no gene match. CDR3 length: 13 residues. CDR3: CASGRQGNEKLFF. The CDR3 DNA follows: TGTGCCAGCGGAAGACAGGGGAATGAAAAACTGTTTTTT.

The chain recombines TRBV28 with TRBJ2-1; 12 nucleotides agree with TRBD2. The V and J ends lost 5 bases and 4 bases, in that order; junction bases with no gene match: 15. CDR3 length: 19 amino acids. CDR1 is MDHEN, CDR2 SYDVKM, per germline. The CDR3, as DNA: TGTGCCAGCAGTGGTCCTTCTCTAGCGGGAGGGTACTTGTACAATGAGCAGTTCTTC. It encodes CASSGPSLAGGYLYNEQFF.